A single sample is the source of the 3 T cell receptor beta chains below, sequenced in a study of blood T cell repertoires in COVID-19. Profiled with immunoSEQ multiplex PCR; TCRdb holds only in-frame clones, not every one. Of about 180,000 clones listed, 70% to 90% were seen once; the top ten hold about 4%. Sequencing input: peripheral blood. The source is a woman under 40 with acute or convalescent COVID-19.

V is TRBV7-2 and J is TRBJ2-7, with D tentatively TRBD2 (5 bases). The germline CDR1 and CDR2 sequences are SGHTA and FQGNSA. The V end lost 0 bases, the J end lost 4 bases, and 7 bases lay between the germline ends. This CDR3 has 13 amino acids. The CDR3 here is CASSLAGDYEQYF. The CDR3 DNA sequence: TGTGCCAGCAGCTTAGCGGGAGATTACGAGCAGTACTTC.

CDR3 in amino acids: CASKRWQGDRGTEAFF. The DNA for the CDR3 is TGCGCCAGTAAAAGGTGGCAGGGTGATCGTGGAACTGAAGCTTTCTTT. The rearrangement links TRBV5-1 to TRBJ1-1; the D gene is possibly TRBD1 (5 bases). Between the trimmed V and J ends, which lost 8 bases and 5 bases, there was a span of 25 bases. Germline V gene lookup returns CDR1 SGHRS and CDR2 YFSETQ. CDR3 length: 16 amino acids.

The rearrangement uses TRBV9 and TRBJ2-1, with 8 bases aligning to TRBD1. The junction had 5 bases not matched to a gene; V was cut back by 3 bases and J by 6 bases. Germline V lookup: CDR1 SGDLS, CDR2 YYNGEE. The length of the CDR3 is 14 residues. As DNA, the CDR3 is TGTGCCAGCAGCGGGACAGGGAATTCCAATGAGCAGTTCTTC. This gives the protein CASSGTGNSNEQFF.